This T cell receptor beta chain was found in a study of identical twins. Study-wide results and caveats: Fewer insertions were carried by abundant cord blood beta clonotypes, but none was seen in memory repertoires. Potential partial confounding of zero-insertion analyses by invariant MAIT and iNKT cells was noted. Compared with models, monozygotic twins showed more out-of-frame TCR alpha sharing.

With template switching, a universal primer site was added, and the cDNA carried unique molecular identifiers. TCRdb called the 5' RACE reads again in MiXCR, with one record for every CDR3 protein. The data show some 320,000 distinct CDR3 sequences, with roughly 12% seen just once and 7.2% held by the top ten. This clonotype was counted many times. Its antigen is still unknown. The CDR3 spans 13 residues. The V gene's germline CDR1 is MDHEN and CDR2 SYDVKM. Trimming removed 5 bases at V and 4 bases at J, with 9 bases between. The same sample was also studied in work on yellow fever vaccine responses in identical twins.

This clonotype was obtained from a woman aged 18-30 years in good health. V gene TRBV28 combines with J gene TRBJ2-1; D is undetermined. The specimen was CD8+ T cells sorted from blood. The CDR3, as DNA: TGTGCCAGCAGTATGGGGATATACAATGAGCAGTTCTTC. Translated, it gives CASSMGIYNEQFF. Using reference TRBV28 and TRBJ2-1 for the parts outside the CDR3, the full variable domain is DVKVTQSSRYLVKRTGEKVFLECVQDMDHENMFWYRQDPGLGLRLIYFSYDVKMKEKGDIPEGYSVSREKKERFSLILESASTNQTSMYLCASSMGIYNEQFFGPGTRLTVL.